This TCR beta chain originates from a study of regulatory and conventional T cells in RAG deficiency. Study-wide points: In Omenn syndrome, Treg and Tconv repertoires overlapped >80%. Shannon entropy was markedly lower and Simpson indices higher in RAG-deficient patients than control T-cell subsets.

With respect to this clone: Antigen: not known.

Conventional CD4+ T cells were sorted from blood as CD25-low CD127-high cells. Profiled with immunoSEQ multiplex PCR; TCRdb holds only in-frame clones, not every one. The sample holds roughly 28,000 clones, about 95% seen once. This same sample was also taken into another study, of regulatory T cells. That source notes: Primers: 52 TRBV forward and 13 TRBJ reverse. Skewed V and J usage and few unique V-J pairs marked patient repertoires, most in Tregs.

The specimen sequenced was CD25- CD4+ T cells sorted from blood. The TCR sequence derives from a human donor in good health.

CDR3 in amino acids: CATRGGSLGYTF. For the CDR3, the DNA is TGTGCCACCCGGGGGGGGTCGTTGGGCTACACCTTC. The chain recombines TRBV6-5 with TRBJ1-2; tentative D call: TRBD1 (5 bases). The V end lost 10 bases, the J end lost 8 bases, and 17 bases lay between the germline ends. The CDR3 loop spans 12 amino acids. CDR1 and CDR2 (germline): MNHEY, SVGAGI.